These 21 T cell receptor beta chains share one sample of origin, sequenced in a study of T cell clonality in common variable immunodeficiency. Method: immunoSEQ multiplex PCR; TCRdb's copy keeps in-frame clones and lacks some. The sample contains tens of thousands of clones, none of them singletons. Sequencing input: peripheral blood mononuclear cells. These receptors originate from a person aged 18 to 75 in good health.

This clone was counted ten times or more. One end of the junction does not line up with germline, which may come from a read error. The CDR3 extends 3 residues past the end of the read, so its final part is completed from the germline J gene. V and J are TRBV4-1 and TRBJ1-5; 10 nucleotides match TRBD1. This CDR3 has 15 residues. The germline V gene has CDR1 MGHRA and CDR2 YSYEKL. The sequenced CDR3 bases are TGCACCAGCAGCCAATCGACAGGGGGCCATCAGCCC. Its translation is CTSSQSTGGHQP. The CDR3 reads in full as CTSSQSTGGHQPQHF.

The sample holds many counts of this clone. The CDR3 end lies 3 residues beyond the end of the read and is filled in from the germline J gene. The chain joins TRBV6-2 or TRBV6-3 to TRBJ2-3, with TRBD2 identical over 9 bases. The germline gives CDR1 MNHEY, CDR2 SVGEGT. V shed 6 bases, J shed 8 bases, and the junction held 15 bases outside the gene matches. CDR3 length: 16 residues. The CDR3 reads CASSPTSGGGTGTQYF. CDR3 DNA (partial): TGTGCCAGCAGCCCGACTAGCGGTGGGGGCACGGGTACG.

To note about this clone: The read terminates 3 residues before the CDR3 end, so the remaining end is supplied by the germline J gene. The rearrangement uses TRBV11-1 and TRBJ2-7; D may be TRBD1 (5 bases). Germline-derived CDR1 and CDR2 are SGHAT and FQDESV (reference sequence). V lost 5 bases and J 6 bases, leaving 11 bases between the germline ends. This CDR3 region has 12 residues. The sequenced CDR3 bases are TGTGCCAGCAGCGTTGGGGCCGCCGAG. This gives the protein CASSVGAAE. The full CDR3 protein is CASSVGAAEQYF.

This clone was detected ten times or more. Read sequence stops 3 residues before the CDR3 end, and the germline J gene provides the missing end. The chain has TRBV5-1 and TRBJ1-1, with no clear D. V was clipped by 0 bases and J by 1 base, with 10 bases between them. Germline CDR1 SGHRS, CDR2 YFSETQ. The CDR3 loop spans 15 amino acids. The CDR3 spells CASSLAGGRNTEAFF. CDR3 DNA, as far as it was read: TGCGCCAGCAGCTTGGCCGGCGGCAGGAACACTGAA.

On this clone: The sequence runs out 3 residues before the end of the CDR3; the remainder is reconstructed from the germline J gene. The chain employs TRBV2 and TRBJ2-3; 9 bases match TRBD1. This CDR3 comprises 16 residues. Germline CDR1 and CDR2: SNHLY and FYNNEI. V lost 8 bases, J lost 4 bases, and 13 bases stayed unmatched. CDR3 sequence: CASERTGEGHADTQYF. The sequenced part of the CDR3 DNA is TGTGCCAGCGAACGGACAGGGGAAGGCCACGCAGATACG.

In this sample, this clone turned up many times. Sequencing ends 3 residues short of the CDR3 end; the germline J gene provides the rest. V and J are TRBV7-2 and TRBJ2-7; TRBD2 aligns across 7 bases. The ends lost 0 bases at V and 0 bases at J; junction bases unmatched: 11. CDR1 is SGHTA and CDR2 is FQGNSA in the germline V gene. The CDR3 loop spans 18 amino acids. The sequenced part of the CDR3 DNA is TGTGCCAGCAGCTTAGCCCTTTCTAGCGGAAGTAGCTCCTACGAG. This codes for CASSLALSSGSSSYE. The entire CDR3 protein reads CASSLALSSGSSSYEQYF.

Ten or more counts support this clone. The read falls 3 residues short of the CDR3 end, and the missing part is taken from the germline J gene. The chain employs TRBV7-3 and TRBJ2-3; TRBD2 might be the D (6 bases). V shed 5 bases and J shed 6 bases, with 15 bases lying between them. Germline values: CDR1 SGHTA, CDR2 FQGTGA. The CDR3 extends over 14 amino acids. CDR3 loop: CASSLGGSGDTQYF. The sequenced CDR3 bases are TGTGCCAGCAGCCTAGGAGGAAGCGGGGATACG.

This clone has a count of ten or more. Sequencing ends 3 residues short of the CDR3 end; the germline J gene provides the rest. This chain connects TRBV19 to TRBJ2-5; 9 nucleotides line up with TRBD2. Per germline, CDR1 LNHDA and CDR2 SQIVND (reference sequence). Unmatched junction bases numbered 2, after V lost 4 bases and J lost 5 bases. There are 13 residues in the CDR3. CDR3 residues: CASSSGRVETQYF. CDR3 bases read: TGTGCCAGTAGTAGCGGGAGGGTTGAGACC.

This clone was seen ten or more times. The read ends 3 residues shy of where the CDR3 ends; the end is completed using the germline J gene. The rearrangement joins TRBV7-2 to TRBJ1-5; 10 bases are shared with TRBD1. The CDR3 length is 14 residues. V lost 5 bases, J lost 7 bases, and 5 bases stayed unmatched. The germline V gene encodes CDR1 SGHTA and CDR2 FQGNSA. CDR3 sequence reads: CASSPRQGAQPQHF. The part of the CDR3 DNA that was read is TGTGCCAGCAGCCCTAGACAGGGGGCCCAGCCC.

This clone was seen at least ten times. The read terminates 3 residues ahead of where the CDR3 ends, so the germline J gene completes it. The chain uses TRBV5-1 and TRBJ1-1; 8 bases agree with TRBD1. CDR1 SGHRS and CDR2 YFSETQ come from the germline V gene. The V and J ends lost 0 bases and 2 bases, in that order; junction bases with no gene match: 12. This CDR3 has 18 residues. This CDR3 reads CASSLGQGAPPKNTEAFF. The sequenced CDR3 bases are TGCGCCAGCAGCTTGGGTCAGGGGGCGCCCCCTAAAAACACTGAA.

This clone was observed at least ten times. CDR3 region: CACHSLYGTEAFF. The CDR3 bases that were read are TGCGCTTGCCATTCCCTCTACGGGACTGAA. J is TRBJ1-1 and V is TRBV5-1; D gene ambiguous. The read ends 3 residues before the CDR3 terminus; that terminus is restored from the germline J gene. The CDR3 length is 13 residues. Per germline, CDR1 SGHRS and CDR2 YFSETQ.

This clone showed up many times. Sequencing ends 3 residues short of the CDR3 end; the germline J gene provides the rest. The chain is built from TRBV19 and TRBJ2-3; possible D gene TRBD2, 6 bases. The CDR3 runs to 21 residues. Germline CDR1 is LNHDA and CDR2 is SQIVND (reference sequence). Trimming pared 6 bases from V and 3 bases from J, leaving 34 bases between. Partial CDR3 DNA: TGTGCCAGTAGGAACCTCAGGGAGGAACTCACGAAAGCTAAGTTGACAGATACG. Amino acid sequence: CASRNLREELTKAKLTDT. The entire CDR3 reads CASRNLREELTKAKLTDTQYF.

This clone was seen repeatedly, ten times or more. The read terminates 3 residues ahead of where the CDR3 ends, so the germline J gene completes it. The chain is built from TRBV19 and TRBJ1-1, with D maybe TRBD1 (5 bases). Deletions cut 5 bases from V and 0 bases from J, with 10 bases between. This CDR3 is built from 14 residues. Germline CDR1 is LNHDA and CDR2 is SQIVND (reference sequence). The CDR3 sequence is CASSPGGVNTEAFF. CDR3 bases read: TGTGCCAGTAGTCCCGGAGGGGTGAACACTGAA.

At least ten counts were recorded for this clone. Read coverage stops 3 residues before the CDR3 terminus; the germline J gene supplies the remainder. The chain couples TRBV5-1 to TRBJ2-1; TRBD2 is a possible D gene (6 bases). The V end lost 1 base, the J end lost 2 bases, and 16 bases lay between the germline ends. There are 17 residues in the CDR3. Germline values: CDR1 SGHRS, CDR2 YFSETQ. CDR3 DNA (partial): TGCGCCAGCAGCTTGTCGGGACTTCCTGCGGCCTACAATGAG. As protein: CASSLSGLPAAYNE. The CDR3 reads in full as CASSLSGLPAAYNEQFF.

This clone was counted at least ten times. The CDR3 end falls 3 residues outside the read, so it is completed with the germline J gene. This rearrangement joins TRBV2 to TRBJ2-5; D is perhaps TRBD2 (5 bases). Trimming cost V 4 bases and J 3 bases, with 9 bases left between them. Germline assignment: CDR1 SNHLY and CDR2 FYNNEI. The CDR3 has 13 residues. The CDR3 region is CASSVEAEETQYF. CDR3 DNA, as far as it was read: TGTGCCAGCAGTGTTGAAGCGGAAGAGACC.

This clone came up many times. The missing CDR3 end, 3 residues past where the read stops, is filled in from the germline J gene. The rearrangement links TRBV20-1 to TRBJ1-2, with TRBD1 as a possible D gene (5 bases). V was trimmed by 0 bases and J by 5 bases, leaving 13 bases between them. Germline loops: CDR1 DFQATT, CDR2 SNEGSKA (reference sequence). CDR3 size: 14 residues. CDR3 sequence reads: CSARDRVTGYGYTF. The sequenced CDR3 bases are TGCAGTGCTAGAGACAGGGTAACGGGATATGGC.

The table lists this clone with many counts. The CDR3 is cut off 3 residues early in the read; its end comes from the germline J gene. The J gene is TRBJ2-7, the V gene TRBV2; 9 bases match TRBD2. Germline CDR1 and CDR2: SNHLY and FYNNEI. CDR3 length: 13 residues. The V segment lost 6 bases and the J segment 3 bases; nucleotides outside the gene matches: 3. CDR3 DNA (partial): TGTGCCAGCAGCGGGACTAGCAACTACGAG. Protein sequence: CASSGTSNYE. The complete CDR3 sequence is CASSGTSNYEQYF.

This clone was counted at least ten times. The CDR3 end is not reached by the read, which stops 3 residues before it; the germline J gene fills it in. The gene calls are TRBV20-1 and TRBJ1-2; 7 bases line up with TRBD1. This CDR3 is built from 14 residues. Trimming took 0 bases from V and 4 from J; bases not matched to a gene: 5. Germline CDR1 is DFQATT and CDR2 is SNEGSKA (reference sequence). This CDR3 is CSARDRTGLYGYTF. The CDR3 bases that were read are TGCAGTGCTAGAGACAGGACAGGTCTCTATGGC.

This clone was picked up many times. The CDR3 goes on 3 residues after the read ends, and that part is filled in from the germline J gene. This chain connects TRBV7-9 to TRBJ2-7; maybe TRBD1 (5 bases). V was shortened by 5 bases and J by 4 bases, with 9 bases between the two germline ends. The CDR3 runs 12 residues. Germline CDR1 SEHNR, CDR2 FQNEAQ (reference sequence). Partial CDR3 DNA: TGTGCCAGCAGCCCCGACAGATACGAG. It translates to CASSPDRYE. The entire CDR3 sequence reads CASSPDRYEQYF. The complete variable domain, with remaining parts taken from reference TRBV7-9 and TRBJ2-7, reads DTGVSQNPRHKITKRGQNVTFRCDPISEHNRLYWYRQTLGQGPEFLTYFQNEAQLEKSRLLSDRFSAERPKGSFSTLEIQRTEQGDSAMYLCASSPDRYEQYFGPGTRLTVT.

This clone was detected many times. The observed sequence ends 3 residues before the CDR3 terminus, with the missing tail filled in from the germline J gene. The J gene is TRBJ1-1, the V gene TRBV7-9; D uncertain. The CDR3 covers 12 residues. V was pared by 5 bases and J by 5 bases, with 9 bases between. The germline CDR1 and CDR2 sequences are SEHNR and FQNEAQ (reference sequence). Incomplete CDR3 DNA: TGTGCCAGCAGCGCAGGAAGGACTGAA. Translation: CASSAGRTE. Given in full, the CDR3 is CASSAGRTEAFF.

In its sample, this clone was seen many times. Read data end 3 residues before the CDR3 end; the end is taken from the germline J gene. This chain uses TRBV6-1 with TRBJ1-3; TRBD1 might be the D (5 bases). This CDR3 spans 16 amino acids. V was trimmed by 0 bases and J by 7 bases, leaving 16 bases between them. CDR1 MNHNS and CDR2 SASEGT come from the germline V gene. The CDR3 region is CASSEALRGFTNTIYF. The covered CDR3 bases are TGTGCCAGCAGTGAAGCGCTTCGGGGGTTTACCAACACC.